This T cell receptor (beta chain) was sequenced in a study of pediatric ulcerative colitis. Assay: immunoSEQ multiplex PCR; the TCRdb copy retains only in-frame clones and omits some. The profile shows some 10,000 clones, over 75% of them singletons. The germline V gene has CDR1 SGHRS and CDR2 YFSETQ. This CDR3 comprises 15 residues. Trimming at V came to 1 base and at J to 3 bases, leaving 5 bases not matched to a gene. Colonoscopy and blood draw happened at the same time. This TCR was recovered from a girl under 18 with moderate ulcerative colitis. Sample: blood. This sequence joins TRBV5-1 and TRBJ2-7; TRBD1 agrees at 9 bases. The CDR3, as DNA: TGCGCCAGCAGCTTGTACGGACAGGGGAGCTACGAGCAGTACTTC. Translating gives CASSLYGQGSYEQYF.